The TCR beta chain under discussion was sequenced for a study of patients and donors after allogeneic stem cell transplantation. This clonotype was observed a single time. The CDR3 contains 14 residues. Trimming cost V 0 bases and J 7 bases, with 12 bases left between them. CDR1 and CDR2 (germline): LGHNA, YSLEER. From the RT-PCR reads, TCRdb called clonotypes with MiXCR, one entry per CDR3 protein. The sample has some 200,000 distinct CDR3 sequences, approximately 41% seen once. Sequenced input: blood, either unsorted or a sorted T cell fraction (not recorded which). The chain has TRBV4-3 and TRBJ2-5; no reliable D call. This clonotype originated in a human donor who was either an allogeneic HSCT recipient or a stem cell or donor lymphocyte infusion donor (not recorded which). It is not recorded whose cells these are; they may come from a transplant donor. CDR3 nucleotides: TGCGCCAGCAGCCAAGATCTTACCCGAGGGACCCAGTACTTC. Amino acids: CASSQDLTRGTQYF.